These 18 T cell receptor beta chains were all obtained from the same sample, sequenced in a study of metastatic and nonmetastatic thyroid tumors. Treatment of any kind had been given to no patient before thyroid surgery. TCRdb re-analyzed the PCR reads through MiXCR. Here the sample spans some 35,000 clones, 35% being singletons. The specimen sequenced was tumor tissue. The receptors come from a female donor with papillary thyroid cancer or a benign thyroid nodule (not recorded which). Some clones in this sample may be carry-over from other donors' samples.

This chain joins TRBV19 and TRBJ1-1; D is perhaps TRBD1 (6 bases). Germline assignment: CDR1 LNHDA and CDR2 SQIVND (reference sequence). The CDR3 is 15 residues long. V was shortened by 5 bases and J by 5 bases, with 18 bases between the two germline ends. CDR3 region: CASSSGEQGVTEAFF. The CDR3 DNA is TGTGCCAGTAGTTCCGGGGAACAGGGAGTAACTGAAGCTTTCTTT. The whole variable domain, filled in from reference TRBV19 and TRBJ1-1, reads DGGITQSPKYLFRKEGQNVTLSCEQNLNHDAMYWYRQDPGQGLRLIYYSQIVNDFQKGDIAEGYSVSREKKESFPLTVTSAQKNPTAFYLCASSSGEQGVTEAFFGQGTRLTVV.

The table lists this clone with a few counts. This chain's CDR3 is CASSRGTGYGYTF. The CDR3, as DNA: TGTGCCAGCAGCCGAGGGACAGGATACGGCTACACCTTC. J is TRBJ1-2 and V is TRBV7-2, with 8 positions matching TRBD1. CDR3 length: 13 residues. Trimming at V came to 5 bases and at J to 8 bases, leaving 7 bases not matched to a gene. Germline values: CDR1 SGHTA, CDR2 FQGNSA.

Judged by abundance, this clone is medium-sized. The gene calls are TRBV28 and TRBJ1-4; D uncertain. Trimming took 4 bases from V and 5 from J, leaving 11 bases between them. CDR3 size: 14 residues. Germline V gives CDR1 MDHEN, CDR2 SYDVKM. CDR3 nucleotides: TGTGCCAGCAGTTCAAGGGCGCTGAATGAAAAACTGTTTTTT. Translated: CASSSRALNEKLFF.

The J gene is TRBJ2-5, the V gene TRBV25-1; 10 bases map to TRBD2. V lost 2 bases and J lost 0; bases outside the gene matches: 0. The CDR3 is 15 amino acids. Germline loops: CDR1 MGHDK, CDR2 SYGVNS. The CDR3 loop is CASSETSGNQETQYF. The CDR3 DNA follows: TGTGCCAGCAGTGAAACTAGCGGGAACCAAGAGACCCAGTACTTC.

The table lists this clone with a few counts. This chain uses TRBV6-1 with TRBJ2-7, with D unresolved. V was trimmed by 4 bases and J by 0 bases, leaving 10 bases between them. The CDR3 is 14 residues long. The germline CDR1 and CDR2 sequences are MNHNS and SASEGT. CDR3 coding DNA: TGTGCCAGCAGTGTGACATCAAGCTCCTACGAGCAGTACTTC. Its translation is CASSVTSSSYEQYF.

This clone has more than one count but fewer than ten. The CDR3 reads CASSYGSMSEAFF. CDR3 DNA sequence: TGTGCCAGCAGTTACGGCAGTATGTCTGAAGCTTTCTTT. The rearrangement uses TRBV6-2 or TRBV6-3 and TRBJ1-1; D call uncertain. The CDR3 is 13 residues long. From germline, CDR1 is MNHEY and CDR2 SVGEGT. Trimming cost V 2 bases and J 6 bases, with 10 bases left between them.

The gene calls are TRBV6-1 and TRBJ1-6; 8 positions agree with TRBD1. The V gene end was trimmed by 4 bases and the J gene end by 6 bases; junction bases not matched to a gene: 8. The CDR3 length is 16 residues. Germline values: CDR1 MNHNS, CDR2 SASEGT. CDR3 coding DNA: TGTGCCAGCAGTGGATACCAGGGGGCCTCTAATTCACCCCTCCACTTT. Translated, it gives CASSGYQGASNSPLHF.

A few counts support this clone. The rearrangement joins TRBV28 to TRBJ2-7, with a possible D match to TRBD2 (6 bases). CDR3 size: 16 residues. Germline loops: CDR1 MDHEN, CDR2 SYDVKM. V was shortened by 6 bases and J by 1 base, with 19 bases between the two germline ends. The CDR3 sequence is CASRRSPRDLSYEQYF. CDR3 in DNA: TGTGCCAGCAGGCGTAGCCCCCGGGACTTATCCTACGAGCAGTACTTC.

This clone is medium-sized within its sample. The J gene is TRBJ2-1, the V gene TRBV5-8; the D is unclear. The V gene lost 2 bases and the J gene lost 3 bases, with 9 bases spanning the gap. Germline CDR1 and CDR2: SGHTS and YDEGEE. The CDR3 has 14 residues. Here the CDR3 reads CASSFSGDYNEQFF. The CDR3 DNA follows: TGTGCCAGCAGCTTTTCGGGTGACTACAATGAGCAGTTCTTC.

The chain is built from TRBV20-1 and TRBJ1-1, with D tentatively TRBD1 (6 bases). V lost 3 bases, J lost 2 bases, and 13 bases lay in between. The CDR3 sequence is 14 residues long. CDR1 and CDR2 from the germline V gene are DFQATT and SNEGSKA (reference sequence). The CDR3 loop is CSASRGGGNTEAFF. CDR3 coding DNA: TGCAGTGCTAGCCGAGGGGGGGGCAACACTGAAGCTTTCTTT.

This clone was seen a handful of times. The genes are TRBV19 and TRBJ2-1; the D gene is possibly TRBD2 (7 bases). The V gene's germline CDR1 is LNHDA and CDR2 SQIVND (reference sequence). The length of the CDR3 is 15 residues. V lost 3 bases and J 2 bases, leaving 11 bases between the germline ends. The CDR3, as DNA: TGTGCCAGTAGTATCGGGGGGCAGGCCTACAATGAGCAGTTCTTC. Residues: CASSIGGQAYNEQFF.

CDR3 region: CASSLNRRISSYEQYF. The CDR3 region has the DNA TGTGCCAGCAGTTTAAACCGGCGGATCTCCTCCTACGAGCAGTACTTC. V gene TRBV28 combines with J gene TRBJ2-7; D is ambiguous. V was cut by 2 bases and J by 0 bases, with 14 bases left in between. The V gene's germline CDR1 is MDHEN and CDR2 SYDVKM. This CDR3 contains 16 residues.

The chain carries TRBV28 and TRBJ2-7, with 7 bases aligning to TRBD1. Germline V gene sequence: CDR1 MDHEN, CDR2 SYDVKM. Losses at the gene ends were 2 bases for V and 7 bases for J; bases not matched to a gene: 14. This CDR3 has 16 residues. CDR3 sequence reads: CASSLPKSGQVDEQYF. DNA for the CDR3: TGTGCCAGCAGTTTACCCAAATCCGGACAGGTGGATGAGCAGTACTTC.

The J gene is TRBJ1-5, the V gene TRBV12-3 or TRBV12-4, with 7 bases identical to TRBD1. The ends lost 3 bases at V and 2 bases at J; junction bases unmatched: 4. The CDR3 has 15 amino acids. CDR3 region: CASSLDRLGNQPQHF. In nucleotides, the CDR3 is TGTGCCAGCAGTTTGGACAGGTTAGGCAATCAGCCCCAGCATTTT.

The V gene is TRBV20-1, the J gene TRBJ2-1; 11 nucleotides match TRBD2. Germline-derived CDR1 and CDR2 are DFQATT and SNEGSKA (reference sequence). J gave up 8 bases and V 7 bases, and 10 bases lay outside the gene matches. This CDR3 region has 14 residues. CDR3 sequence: CSVAPGLADDEQFF. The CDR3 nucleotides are TGCAGTGTCGCCCCGGGACTAGCGGATGATGAGCAGTTCTTC.

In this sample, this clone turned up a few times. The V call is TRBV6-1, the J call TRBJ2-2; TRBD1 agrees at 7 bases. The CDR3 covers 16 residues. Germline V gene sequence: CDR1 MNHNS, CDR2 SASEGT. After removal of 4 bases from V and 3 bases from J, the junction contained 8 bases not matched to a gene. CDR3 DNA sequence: TGTGCCAGCAGTGCCATGGGGACAGCATACACCGGGGAGCTGTTTTTT. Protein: CASSAMGTAYTGELFF.

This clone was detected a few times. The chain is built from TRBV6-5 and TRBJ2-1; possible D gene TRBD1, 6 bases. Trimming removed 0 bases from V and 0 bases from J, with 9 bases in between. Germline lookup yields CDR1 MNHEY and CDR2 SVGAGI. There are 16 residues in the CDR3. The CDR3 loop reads CASSYSGAASYNEQFF. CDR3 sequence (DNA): TGTGCCAGCAGTTACTCGGGGGCAGCCTCCTACAATGAGCAGTTCTTC.

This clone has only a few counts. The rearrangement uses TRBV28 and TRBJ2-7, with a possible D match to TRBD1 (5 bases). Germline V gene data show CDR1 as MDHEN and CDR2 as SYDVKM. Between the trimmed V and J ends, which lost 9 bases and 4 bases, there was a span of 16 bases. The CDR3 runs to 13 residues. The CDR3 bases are TGTGCCAGTATACCAGGGATGGGATACGAGCAGTACTTC. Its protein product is CASIPGMGYEQYF. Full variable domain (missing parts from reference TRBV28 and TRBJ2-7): DVKVTQSSRYLVKRTGEKVFLECVQDMDHENMFWYRQDPGLGLRLIYFSYDVKMKEKGDIPEGYSVSREKKERFSLILESASTNQTSMYLCASIPGMGYEQYFGPGTRLTVT.